Each of the 23 T cell receptor beta chains below was sequenced from the same sample in a study of CD8 T cells in ankylosing spondylitis (dated by TCRdb to 2015 to 2018). Libraries were prepared through 5' RACE. Sequenced on an Illumina HiSeq 2500. TCRdb took the public reads, trimmed them with fastp at Q25, ran MiXCR for clone calling and kept in-frame beta chains. Identical CDR3 protein sequences are pooled into one entry, listed with their most common genes and DNA. This sample is represented by about 89,000 distinct CDR3 sequences; 27% of them were singletons. The top ten clones comprise around three fifths of the sample. Material: blood, either unsorted or a sorted T cell fraction (not recorded which). Source of these receptors: a male donor with ankylosing spondylitis or in good health (not recorded which).

This clonotype was observed a few times. The chain links TRBV5-1 to TRBJ1-1, with D perhaps TRBD1 (5 bases). The CDR3 runs 13 residues. The germline CDR1 and CDR2 sequences are SGHRS and YFSETQ. Trimming shortened V by 0 bases and J by 8 bases, and 11 bases separated the two germline ends. CDR3 coding DNA: TGCGCCAGCAGCTTGGCATGGGGCGACGAAGCTTTCTTT. Translation: CASSLAWGDEAFF.

About this clonotype itself: A much larger clone sits a single nucleotide away, making a read error possible. The chain has TRBV5-1 and TRBJ1-2, with a weak D call TRBD1 (5 bases). V lost 4 bases, J lost 6 bases, and 13 bases lay in between. This CDR3 is 13 amino acids long. The V gene's germline CDR1 is SGHRS and CDR2 YFSETQ. The CDR3 is CASSRGTENGYTF. The CDR3 coding sequence is TGCGCCAGCAGCCGAGGGACGGAGAATGGCTACACCTTC.

This clonotype was seen a handful of times. The gene calls are TRBV12-3 or TRBV12-4 and TRBJ2-2; 9 bases agree with TRBD2. CDR3 length equals 15 residues. With V trimmed by 5 bases and J by 6 bases, 7 bases remained unmatched. The CDR3 nucleotides are TGTGCCAGCAGTACCGCGGGAGGGCCAGCCGGGGAGCTGTTTTTT. The encoded protein is CASSTAGGPAGELFF.

CDR3 coding DNA: TGTGCCAGCAGCTTAGTGGTCCAGGGTGGGAGCACAGATACGCAGTATTTT. Encoded protein: CASSLVVQGGSTDTQYF. This chain links TRBV7-8 with TRBJ2-3; the D gene is possibly TRBD1 (5 bases). Germline V CDR1 and CDR2: SGHVS, FQNEAQ. The CDR3 runs 17 residues. The ends were cut back, 1 base at V and 0 bases at J, with 14 bases in the middle.

This clonotype appeared many times. V is TRBV20-1 and J is TRBJ1-5; the D is unclear. The germline V gene has CDR1 DFQATT and CDR2 SNEGSKA (reference sequence). The CDR3 sequence is 14 residues long. The germline V and J ends were trimmed by 0 bases and 2 bases, with 8 bases remaining between them. The CDR3 coding sequence is TGCAGTGCTAGAGAGAGGGTGGGCAATCAGCCCCAGCATTTT. It encodes CSARERVGNQPQHF.

This clonotype was observed a handful of times. This sequence joins TRBV3-1 and TRBJ2-1; perhaps TRBD1 as D (6 bases). The CDR3 covers 14 residues. Germline loops: CDR1 LGHDT, CDR2 YNNKEL (reference sequence). The V and J ends lost 1 base and 4 bases respectively, with 8 bases between them. The DNA of the CDR3 is TGTGCCAGCAGCCAAGCGGGACAATACAATGAGCAGTTCTTC. It codes for CASSQAGQYNEQFF.

The gene calls are TRBV5-5 and TRBJ2-3; D is perhaps TRBD2 (5 bases). V lost 2 bases and J lost 4, with 11 bases in between. Germline loops: CDR1 SGHKS, CDR2 YYEKEE (reference sequence). The CDR3 runs to 14 residues. CDR3 amino acids: CASSFLASADTQYF. CDR3 in DNA: TGTGCCAGCAGCTTCCTAGCTTCCGCAGATACGCAGTATTTT.

The gene calls are TRBV6-1 and TRBJ2-3, with 13 bases identical to TRBD2. V lost 6 bases and J lost 6; bases outside the gene matches: 12. The CDR3 covers 17 residues. CDR1 and CDR2 from the germline V gene are MNHNS and SASEGT. The CDR3 nucleotides are TGTGCCAGCAGGGACCAGGGACTAGCGGGGTCCGGGGATACGCAGTATTTT. Translation: CASRDQGLAGSGDTQYF.

J is TRBJ2-1 and V is TRBV20-1, with 10 nucleotides matching TRBD2. V gave up 5 bases and J gave up 7 bases; unmatched junction bases: 20. CDR1 is DFQATT and CDR2 is SNEGSKA in the germline V gene (reference sequence). This CDR3 region has 18 residues. The CDR3 DNA reads TGCAGTGCTCCCTCCGGACGATCTGAGCGGGGGGGTACAAATGAGCAGTTCTTC. This codes for CSAPSGRSERGGTNEQFF.

This clonotype came up a few times. V is TRBV27 and J is TRBJ2-5, with D uncertain. CDR3 length equals 9 residues. The V end lost 6 bases, the J end lost 7 bases, and 3 bases lay between the germline ends. Germline V gives CDR1 MNHEY, CDR2 SMNVEV (reference sequence). CDR3 amino acids: CASRGTQYF. In DNA form, the CDR3 reads TGTGCCAGCAGGGGGACCCAGTACTTC.

The chain carries TRBV29-1 and TRBJ2-1, with D unresolved. The germline gives CDR1 SQVTM, CDR2 ANQGSEA. This CDR3 is built from 9 residues. Trimming took off 3 bases at V and 8 bases at J, with 2 bases between the two ends. The CDR3 nucleotides read TGCAGCGTTGACGATGAGCAGTTCTTC. Amino acid sequence: CSVDDEQFF.

The chain has TRBV18 and TRBJ1-1; D is unresolved. The V end lost 2 bases, the J end lost 8 bases, and 9 bases lay between the germline ends. There are 12 residues in the CDR3. The germline V gene has CDR1 KGHSH and CDR2 LQKENI. The CDR3 region has the DNA TGTGCCAGCTCACCAGGGGTGGAGGAAGCTTTCTTT. Its protein is CASSPGVEEAFF.

This clonotype has a handful of counts. V is TRBV18 and J is TRBJ1-3; D remains ambiguous. CDR1 and CDR2 (germline): KGHSH, LQKENI. Trimming removed 0 bases at V and 4 bases at J, with 13 bases between. The CDR3 runs to 16 residues. The CDR3 nucleotides read TGTGCCAGCTCACCACCGATTGACAACCCGGGAAACACCATATATTTT. Protein product: CASSPPIDNPGNTIYF.

This clonotype has just a few counts. The genes are TRBV15 and TRBJ1-5; D is perhaps TRBD1 (6 bases). V lost 6 bases and J lost 7, with 19 bases in between. The CDR3 loop spans 15 amino acids. Looked up from germline, CDR1 is LNHNV and CDR2 is YYDKDF (reference sequence). CDR3 bases: TGTGCCACCAGAGATATACAGGGTTCCTTGCAGCCCCAGCATTTT. This gives the protein CATRDIQGSLQPQHF.

The V gene is TRBV6-1, the J gene TRBJ1-1; D remains ambiguous. The germline V gene encodes CDR1 MNHNS and CDR2 SASEGT. This CDR3 comprises 15 residues. The V end lost 5 bases, the J end lost 10 bases, and 23 bases lay between the germline ends. The CDR3 DNA is TGTGCCAGCAGTAGGGCTTCGGGGATCGCTAGCCCAGCTTTCTTT. Translation gives CASSRASGIASPAFF.

The gene calls are TRBV10-3 and TRBJ2-7, with TRBD1 identical over 8 bases. Trimming removed 6 bases from V and 6 bases from J; junction bases left unmatched: 10. CDR3 length: 14 amino acids. Germline-derived CDR1 and CDR2 are ENHRY and SYGVKD. This chain's CDR3 is CAIRPPRQGSEQYF. CDR3 bases: TGTGCCATCAGACCCCCGAGACAGGGGTCCGAGCAGTACTTC.

The count of this clonotype is one. The chain recombines TRBV29-1 with TRBJ2-7; D possibly corresponds to TRBD2 (6 bases). The germline V and J ends were trimmed by 6 bases and 2 bases, with 14 bases remaining between them. Germline-derived CDR1 and CDR2 are SQVTM and ANQGSEA. This CDR3 contains 13 residues. The CDR3 DNA reads TGCAGCGTGAGGCTTAGCGGCACCTACGAGCAGTACTTC. It specifies CSVRLSGTYEQYF.

This clonotype was seen repeatedly, ten times or more. The genes are TRBV5-1 and TRBJ2-3; unclear D gene. Germline CDR1 and CDR2: SGHRS and YFSETQ. The CDR3 length is 14 residues. Trimming took off 0 bases at V and 2 bases at J, with 7 bases between the two ends. Here the CDR3 reads CASSLDSFTDTQYF. The CDR3 DNA is TGCGCCAGCAGCTTGGACTCCTTCACAGATACGCAGTATTTT.

The genes are TRBV18 and TRBJ1-1; D call uncertain. Looked up from germline, CDR1 is KGHSH and CDR2 is LQKENI. The V and J ends lost 3 bases and 1 base respectively, with 9 bases between them. CDR3 size: 14 residues. The CDR3 DNA is TGTGCCAGCTCACCTAGCCAGCCGAACACTGAAGCTTTCTTT. Translated: CASSPSQPNTEAFF. Combining the CDR3 with reference TRBV18 and TRBJ1-1 gives the whole variable domain NAGVMQNPRHLVRRRGQEARLRCSPMKGHSHVYWYRQLPEEGLKFMVYLQKENIIDESGMPKERFSAEFPKEGPSILRIQQVVRGDSAAYFCASSPSQPNTEAFFGQGTRLTVV.

The chain is built from TRBV12-3 or TRBV12-4 and TRBJ2-7; the D is unclear. CDR3 size: 11 residues. Trimming pared 6 bases from V and 3 bases from J, leaving 6 bases between. In DNA form, the CDR3 reads TGTGCCAGCAGCCCTCTCTACGAGCAGTACTTC. This codes for CASSPLYEQYF.

The genes are TRBV7-3 and TRBJ2-3; 14 bases line up with TRBD2. The CDR3 contains 17 residues. Germline CDR1 reads SGHTA; CDR2 reads FQGTGA. V dropped 4 bases and J dropped 1; count of bases not matched to a gene: 4. CDR3: CASSSGLAGAGTDTQYF. The DNA for the CDR3 is TGTGCCAGCAGCTCGGGACTAGCGGGAGCGGGCACAGATACGCAGTATTTT.

The chain links TRBV10-3 to TRBJ2-2, with 8 bases fitting TRBD1. CDR1 and CDR2 from the germline V gene are ENHRY and SYGVKD. With V trimmed by 2 bases and J by 1 base, 0 bases remained unmatched. The CDR3 runs 15 residues. CDR3 sequence reads: CAISEGQGNTGELFF. CDR3 sequence (DNA): TGTGCCATCAGTGAGGGACAGGGGAACACCGGGGAGCTGTTTTTT.

In DNA, the CDR3 is TGCAGTGCTAGGACAGTTACCTACGAGCAGTACGTC. Protein product: CSARTVTYEQYV. The rearrangement uses TRBV20-1 and TRBJ2-7, with a weak D call TRBD1 (5 bases). The CDR3 runs 12 residues. Trimming pared 3 bases from V and 2 bases from J, leaving 8 bases between. In germline, CDR1 is DFQATT, CDR2 SNEGSKA (reference sequence).